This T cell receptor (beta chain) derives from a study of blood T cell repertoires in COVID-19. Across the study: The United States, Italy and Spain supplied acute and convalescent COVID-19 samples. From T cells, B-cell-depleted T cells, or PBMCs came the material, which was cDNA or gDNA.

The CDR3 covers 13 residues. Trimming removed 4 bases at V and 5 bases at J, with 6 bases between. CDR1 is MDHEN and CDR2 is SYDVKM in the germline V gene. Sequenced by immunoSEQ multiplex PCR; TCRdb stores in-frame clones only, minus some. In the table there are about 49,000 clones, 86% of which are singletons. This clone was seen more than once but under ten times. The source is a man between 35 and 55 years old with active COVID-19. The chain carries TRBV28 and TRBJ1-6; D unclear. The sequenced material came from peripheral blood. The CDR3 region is CASSSVDNSPLHF. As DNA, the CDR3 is TGTGCCAGCAGTTCGGTCGATAATTCACCCCTCCACTTT.